These 14 T cell receptor beta chains were all obtained from the same sample, sequenced in a study of OX40 agonist ivuxolimab in advanced cancers. Receptors were amplified or captured by the immunoSEQ multiplex PCR assay. In TCRdb, the immuneACCESS table is reduced to in-frame sequences with V and J assigned. These tables do not hold every clone; where another copy was compared, an unresolved V gene accounts for under half, and the others remain unexplained. The sample table contains 15,000 to 20,000 clones; only one count was recorded for around 86% of them. The ten largest clonotypes hold roughly 34% of the sample. The specimen was CD4+ or CD8+ T cells sorted from blood, collected in a trial of the OX40 agonist ivuxolimab. These receptors all come from an adult with an advanced solid tumor such as melanoma, head and neck, liver or kidney cancer.

The gene calls are TRBV7-9 and TRBJ2-1, with D unresolved. The germline gives CDR1 SEHNR, CDR2 FQNEAQ (reference sequence). V lost 1 base and J lost 6, with 10 bases in between. The CDR3 has 14 amino acids. The CDR3 nucleotides are TGTGCCAGCAGCTTAGAATCACGGCCCAATGAGCAGTTCTTC. Translating it yields CASSLESRPNEQFF.

The CDR3: CASSATVFGYTF. The CDR3 DNA reads as TGTGCCAGCAGCGCAACAGTATTTGGCTACACCTTC. V usage is TRBV9 and J usage is TRBJ1-2; no clear D. Germline V gene data show CDR1 as SGDLS and CDR2 as YYNGEE. Trimming took 3 bases from V and 7 from J, leaving 10 bases between them. The CDR3 runs to 12 residues.

This clone was observed once. J is TRBJ2-1 and V is TRBV19; 12 nucleotides match TRBD2. CDR1 and CDR2 (germline): LNHDA, SQIVND (reference sequence). This CDR3 region has 12 residues. Trimming removed 10 bases from V and 8 bases from J; junction bases left unmatched: 3. Written as DNA, the CDR3 is TGTGCCACTGGACTAGCGGGGCATGAGCAGTTCTTC. It is translated as CATGLAGHEQFF.

This clone has a handful of counts. The V gene is TRBV7-6, the J gene TRBJ1-5; D is possibly TRBD1 (6 bases). Trimming left V 3 bases short and J 6 bases short, with 9 bases between. The CDR3 is 13 amino acids. Germline V CDR1 and CDR2: SGHVS, FNYEAQ. This CDR3 is CASSLGAFQPQHF. The CDR3 DNA follows: TGTGCCAGCAGCTTGGGGGCATTTCAGCCCCAGCATTTT.

The V gene is TRBV28, the J gene TRBJ2-7, with TRBD2 as a possible D gene (5 bases). V lost 6 bases and J 0 bases, leaving 15 bases between the germline ends. The germline V gene has CDR1 MDHEN and CDR2 SYDVKM. CDR3 length: 15 amino acids. CDR3 region: CASRADLLSSYEQYF. CDR3 nucleotides: TGTGCCAGCAGAGCGGACTTATTAAGCTCCTACGAGCAGTACTTC.

The chain uses TRBV29-1 and TRBJ1-2, with TRBD1 identical over 8 bases. The CDR3 spans 13 residues. Germline CDR1 reads SQVTM; CDR2 reads ANQGSEA. Trimming took 7 bases from V and 0 from J; bases not matched to a gene: 4. CDR3 nucleotides: TGCAGCGCTCGGACAGGGTCTAACTATGGCTACACCTTC. Protein sequence: CSARTGSNYGYTF.

The chain has TRBV20-1 and TRBJ1-1; D uncertain. CDR3 length: 11 amino acids. Per germline, CDR1 DFQATT and CDR2 SNEGSKA (reference sequence). Between the trimmed V and J ends, which lost 3 bases and 3 bases, there was a span of 5 bases. In DNA form, the CDR3 reads TGCAGTGCTAGGCTTTACACTGAAGCTTTCTTT. This codes for CSARLYTEAFF.

V gene TRBV6-6 combines with J gene TRBJ2-5; no firm D call. The end of the DNA is better explained by TRBJ2-7, so the J call may be wrong. The CDR3 loop spans 16 amino acids. Germline V lookup: CDR1 MNHNY, CDR2 SVGAGI (reference sequence). CDR3 sequence reads: CASSYSGSPHSYEQYF. CDR3 DNA: TGTGCCAGCAGTTACTCAGGCTCGCCCCACTCCTACGAGCAGTACTTC.

The chain recombines TRBV5-4 with TRBJ2-7; 9 bases fit TRBD1. CDR3 length: 14 amino acids. Germline loops: CDR1 SGHNT, CDR2 YYREEE (reference sequence). Trimming took 8 bases from V and 5 from J; bases not matched to a gene: 11. The CDR3 here is CASQTGTGFHEQYF. The CDR3 region has the DNA TGTGCCAGTCAGACCGGGACAGGGTTCCACGAGCAGTACTTC.

The V gene is TRBV5-4, the J gene TRBJ1-1, with a possible D match to TRBD1 (5 bases). From germline, CDR1 is SGHNT and CDR2 YYREEE (reference sequence). V was cut by 2 bases and J by 8 bases, with 10 bases left in between. The CDR3 runs 12 residues. This chain's CDR3 is CASSFKGHEAFF. The CDR3 coding sequence is TGTGCCAGCAGCTTCAAAGGACACGAAGCTTTCTTT.

The genes are TRBV2 and TRBJ2-7; TRBD1 aligns across 8 bases. The CDR3 extends over 13 amino acids. From germline, CDR1 is SNHLY and CDR2 FYNNEI. Trimming removed 6 bases from V and 2 bases from J; junction bases left unmatched: 3. The DNA for the CDR3 is TGTGCCAGCAGACCGACAGGGGCCTACGAGCAGTACTTC. Its protein product is CASRPTGAYEQYF.

The chain has TRBV29-1 and TRBJ2-3; 11 nucleotides match TRBD2. Per the germline V gene, CDR1 is SQVTM and CDR2 is ANQGSEA. CDR3 length: 15 amino acids. V shed 4 bases and J 5 bases; nucleotides not matched to a gene: 8. The CDR3 protein is CSVVGSGRVRDTQYF. Here the CDR3 DNA reads TGCAGCGTTGTTGGTAGCGGGAGGGTTAGAGATACGCAGTATTTT.

The genes are TRBV5-5 and TRBJ1-4, with no clear D. The germline CDR1 and CDR2 sequences are SGHKS and YYEKEE (reference sequence). V lost 4 bases and J 3 bases, leaving 10 bases between the germline ends. The CDR3 totals 14 residues. The CDR3 loop reads CASSRVGANEKLFF. The CDR3 DNA reads as TGTGCCAGCAGCAGGGTGGGAGCTAATGAAAAACTGTTTTTT.

This sequence joins TRBV10-1 and TRBJ1-1; D is undetermined. With 8 bases removed from V and 0 bases from J, the gap between germline ends came to 19 bases. Germline V lookup: CDR1 WNHNN, CDR2 SYGVQD (reference sequence). The CDR3 extends over 16 amino acids. The CDR3 nucleotides read TGCGCCAGCGCGAAACCCCCAGAGCACTTGAACACTGAAGCTTTCTTT. Its translation is CASAKPPEHLNTEAFF.